What follows are 15 T cell receptor beta chains derived from one specimen sequenced in a study of CD8 T cells in ankylosing spondylitis. General study findings and limits: Ankylosing spondylitis blood appeared to be characterized by a TCR beta motif of eight highly homologous variants.

One entry per CDR3 protein results from TCRdb running MiXCR on the 5' RACE reads. The table has some 700,000 distinct CDR3 sequences, around 17% seen once; the top ten hold under 20%. Their cognate antigens are unknown. Source material: blood, either unsorted or a sorted T cell fraction (not recorded which). These receptors came from a male donor with ankylosing spondylitis.

The chain links TRBV12-3 or TRBV12-4 to TRBJ2-1, with TRBD2 matching over 9 bases. With 2 bases clipped from V and 9 bases from J, the junction kept 8 bases outside the gene matches. The CDR3 spans 15 residues. This CDR3 reads CASSLRASGKGEQFF. The CDR3 coding sequence is TGTGCCAGCAGTTTAAGGGCTAGCGGGAAAGGTGAGCAGTTCTTC.

This clonotype was detected once. The chain couples TRBV10-3 to TRBJ2-7; possibly TRBD1 for D (6 bases). Trimming removed 6 bases from V and 3 bases from J, with 9 bases in between. The germline V gene encodes CDR1 ENHRY and CDR2 SYGVKD. The CDR3 sequence is 12 residues long. The CDR3 sequence is CAISPQGYEQYF. DNA of the CDR3: TGTGCCATCAGCCCACAGGGCTACGAGCAGTACTTC.

This chain links TRBV7-9 with TRBJ2-7; 16 nucleotides match TRBD2. Per germline, CDR1 SEHNR and CDR2 FQNEAQ (reference sequence). The CDR3 is 15 residues long. Trimming took 5 bases from V and 5 from J; bases not matched to a gene: 3. The CDR3 region is CASSPGTSGRDEQYF. In DNA form, the CDR3 reads TGTGCCAGCAGCCCCGGGACTAGCGGGAGGGACGAGCAGTACTTC.

This clonotype was detected only a few times. J is TRBJ2-7 and V is TRBV14; 9 positions match TRBD1. Germline trimming cut 2 bases from V and 6 bases from J; bases unmatched to any gene: 8. The CDR3 covers 15 residues. CDR1 is SGHDN, CDR2 FVKESK, per germline. The CDR3 region is CASSQTGTGWLEQYF. CDR3 in DNA: TGTGCCAGCAGCCAAACCGGGACAGGGTGGCTCGAGCAGTACTTC. Looking up the rest from reference TRBV14 and TRBJ2-7 gives the full variable domain: EAGVTQFPSHSVIEKGQTVTLRCDPISGHDNLYWYRRVMGKEIKFLLHFVKESKQDESGMPNNRFLAERTGGTYSTLKVQPAELEDSGVYFCASSQTGTGWLEQYFGPGTRLTVT.

This clonotype came up a few times. The genes are TRBV9 and TRBJ2-3, with a tentative D call TRBD1 (7 bases). The germline V gene encodes CDR1 SGDLS and CDR2 YYNGEE. This CDR3 spans 18 amino acids. Deletions cut 4 bases from V and 3 bases from J, with 24 bases between. CDR3 nucleotide sequence: TGTGCCAGCAGCCCCTCAGGGGGACTCTCGTTGTCTACAGATACGCAGTATTTT. It codes for CASSPSGGLSLSTDTQYF.

The chain employs TRBV29-1 and TRBJ2-7, with D perhaps matching TRBD1 or TRBD2 (5 bases each). Trimming removed 4 bases from V and 4 bases from J, with 11 bases in between. CDR1 is SQVTM, CDR2 ANQGSEA, per germline. This CDR3 has 12 amino acids. CDR3 protein: CSVGGVGYEQYF. CDR3 bases: TGCAGCGTTGGAGGGGTAGGGTACGAGCAGTACTTC.

This clonotype was counted between two and nine times. The J gene is TRBJ1-2, the V gene TRBV25-1; unclear D gene. The CDR3 sequence is 15 residues long. Germline V lookup: CDR1 MGHDK, CDR2 SYGVNS. Trimming removed 3 bases from V and 9 bases from J, with 20 bases in between. DNA of the CDR3: TGTGCCAGCAGTGACGCCGGCAGTACGTCTAAGAGCTACACCTTC. It specifies CASSDAGSTSKSYTF.

The chain recombines TRBV6-2 or TRBV6-3 with TRBJ2-5; 7 nucleotides match TRBD2. The CDR3 loop spans 17 amino acids. The V gene end was trimmed by 3 bases and the J gene end by 5 bases; junction bases not matched to a gene: 15. The germline gives CDR1 MNHEY, CDR2 SVGEGT. CDR3 in amino acids: CASSYWRERLRDETQYF. The CDR3 DNA sequence: TGTGCCAGCAGTTATTGGCGGGAGAGGTTACGGGACGAGACCCAGTACTTC.

The genes are TRBV5-1 and TRBJ1-1; TRBD1 is a possible D gene (5 bases). Germline CDR1 is SGHRS and CDR2 is YFSETQ. The ends were cut back, 5 bases at V and 0 bases at J, with 8 bases in the middle. The CDR3 extends over 13 amino acids. CDR3 amino acids: CASRGRLNTEAFF. The CDR3 coding sequence is TGCGCCAGCAGGGGACGGTTGAACACTGAAGCTTTCTTT.

This clonotype was observed a handful of times. The rearrangement links TRBV6-5 to TRBJ2-7; maybe TRBD2 (7 bases). The CDR3 spans 14 residues. Trimming left V 4 bases short and J 2 bases short, with 12 bases between. CDR1 is MNHEY, CDR2 SVGAGI, per germline. CDR3 nucleotide sequence: TGTGCCAGCAGTTCCGCGGGGGCGACCTACGAGCAGTACTTC. Its protein is CASSSAGATYEQYF.

V gene TRBV3-1 combines with J gene TRBJ2-2; 10 positions agree with TRBD2. This CDR3 region has 18 residues. V lost 0 bases and J lost 0; bases outside the gene matches: 4. Germline assignment: CDR1 LGHDT and CDR2 YNNKEL (reference sequence). In DNA form, the CDR3 reads TGTGCCAGCAGCCAAGATTTTAGCGGGGGGACGAACACCGGGGAGCTGTTTTTT. It specifies CASSQDFSGGTNTGELFF.

This clonotype came up a few times. The V gene is TRBV27, the J gene TRBJ1-2; D may be TRBD1 (5 bases). Trimming stripped 6 bases from V and 2 bases from J, with 16 bases between. The CDR3 extends over 15 amino acids. The germline V gene has CDR1 MNHEY and CDR2 SMNVEV (reference sequence). The CDR3 coding sequence is TGTGCCAGCAGCCACCGGGCAGGGCTAAACTATGGCTACACCTTC. Translated, it gives CASSHRAGLNYGYTF.

This clonotype has only a few counts. The V call is TRBV6-1, the J call TRBJ2-2; TRBD2 agrees at 7 bases. This CDR3 has 16 residues. The germline V gene has CDR1 MNHNS and CDR2 SASEGT. Trimming at V came to 9 bases and at J to 2 bases, leaving 12 bases not matched to a gene. CDR3 coding DNA: TGTGCCAGTCGGGAAGAGCGGGGATACAACACCGGGGAGCTGTTTTTT. It yields the protein CASREERGYNTGELFF.

This clonotype has just a few counts. The CDR3 here is CASSPGGFPDTQYF. In nucleotides, the CDR3 is TGTGCCAGCAGCCCCGGGGGGTTCCCAGATACGCAGTATTTT. This chain uses TRBV9 with TRBJ2-3, with 7 bases aligning to TRBD2. V shed 4 bases, J shed 4 bases, and the junction held 6 bases outside the gene matches. The CDR3 is 14 residues long. Germline V gene sequence: CDR1 SGDLS, CDR2 YYNGEE.

This clonotype was found a few times. The gene calls are TRBV19 and TRBJ2-1, with 9 bases fitting TRBD2. The CDR3 contains 16 residues. Germline V CDR1 and CDR2: LNHDA, SQIVND (reference sequence). The ends lost 7 bases at V and 9 bases at J; junction bases unmatched: 16. The chain's CDR3 is CASNPGGGAVFGEQFF. The CDR3 DNA reads as TGTGCCAGTAACCCAGGCGGGGGGGCCGTTTTTGGTGAGCAGTTCTTC.